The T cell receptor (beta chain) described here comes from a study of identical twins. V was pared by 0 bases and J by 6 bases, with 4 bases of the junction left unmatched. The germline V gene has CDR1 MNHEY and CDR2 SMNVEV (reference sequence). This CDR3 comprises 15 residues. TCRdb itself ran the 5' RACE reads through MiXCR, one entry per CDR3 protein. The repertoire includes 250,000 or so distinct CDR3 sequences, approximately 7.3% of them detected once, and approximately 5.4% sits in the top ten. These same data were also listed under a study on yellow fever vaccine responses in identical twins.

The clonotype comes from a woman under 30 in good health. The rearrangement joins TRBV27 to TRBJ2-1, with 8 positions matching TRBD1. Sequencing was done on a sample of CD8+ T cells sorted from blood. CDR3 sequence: CASSLSSTGGNEQFF. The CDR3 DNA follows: TGTGCCAGCAGTTTATCGTCTACAGGGGGCAATGAGCAGTTCTTC.